Included here is one T cell receptor beta chain sequence, with context. Its target is unknown. The record originates from a study of T cell repertoires in cytomegalovirus infection. On the study more broadly: The public TCR beta signatures pointed to both CMV infection and matching HLA type.

Study observations and caveats: CMV-specific HLA-C-restricted TCR beta clonotypes dominated the ex vivo response.

TCRdb independently ran MiXCR on the reads; one entry per CDR3 protein. The sample holds some 350,000 distinct CDR3 sequences; under 35% are singletons and the top ten take 20%. Germline CDR1 and CDR2: SGHTA and FQGTGA. The V end lost 5 bases, the J end lost 7 bases, and 12 bases lay between the germline ends. The CDR3 is made up of 13 amino acids. The sequencing used cultured PBMCs, collected from culture after CMV antigen stimulation. The chain employs TRBV7-3 and TRBJ2-1, with D unclear. This receptor was taken from a human donor in good health (CMV status not recorded). Some clones in this sample may be carry-over from other donors' samples. The CDR3 loop reads CASSPFSQNEQFF. The CDR3 DNA reads TGTGCCAGCAGCCCCTTTAGCCAGAATGAGCAGTTCTTC.